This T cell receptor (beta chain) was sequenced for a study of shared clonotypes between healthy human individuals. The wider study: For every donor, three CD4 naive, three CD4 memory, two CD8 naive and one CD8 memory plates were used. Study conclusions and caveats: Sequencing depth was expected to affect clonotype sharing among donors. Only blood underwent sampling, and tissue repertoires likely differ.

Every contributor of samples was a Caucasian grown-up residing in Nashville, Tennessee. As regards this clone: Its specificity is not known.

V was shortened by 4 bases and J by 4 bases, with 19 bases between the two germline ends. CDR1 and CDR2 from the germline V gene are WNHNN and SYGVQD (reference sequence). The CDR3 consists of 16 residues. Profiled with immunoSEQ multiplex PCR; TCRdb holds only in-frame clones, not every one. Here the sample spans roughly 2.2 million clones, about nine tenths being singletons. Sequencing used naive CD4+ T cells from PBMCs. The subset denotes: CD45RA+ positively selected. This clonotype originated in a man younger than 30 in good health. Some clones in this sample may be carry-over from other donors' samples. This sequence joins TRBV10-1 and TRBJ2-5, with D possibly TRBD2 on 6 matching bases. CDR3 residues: CASSGLTAGSGETQYF. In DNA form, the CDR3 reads TGCGCCAGCAGTGGTCTCACGGCGGGATCGGGAGAGACCCAGTACTTC.